The 7 T cell receptor beta chains given below trace back to one sample, sequenced in a study of T cells in Graves' hyperthyroidism and ophthalmopathy (dated by TCRdb to the late 2010s). The library was prepared using multiplex PCR. TCRdb names Illumina HiSeq 2000 as the instrument used. Amplification of TCR beta CDR3 regions was carried out from RNA transcripts. For the first round of RT-PCR on the TCR CDR3, the HTBI primer set was used together with the Qiagen OneStep RT-PCR kit. The raw public data were reprocessed by TCRdb itself: fastp quality trimming at Q25, MiXCR clonotype calling, in-frame beta chains only. Rows with a matching CDR3 protein are joined into one entry that keeps the most common DNA and genes. In this sample the table shows about 360,000 distinct CDR3 sequences, approximately 13% of which occur a single time. The biggest ten clones account for around 9.2% of the sample. The sequenced sample consisted of blood. These receptors were taken from a woman under 30 with Graves' hyperthyroidism.

This clonotype has ten or more counts. V and J are TRBV2 and TRBJ1-5, with D possibly matching TRBD1 (5 bases). Germline values: CDR1 SNHLY, CDR2 FYNNEI. CDR3 length equals 14 residues. Trimming pared 6 bases from V and 2 bases from J, leaving 11 bases between. CDR3 loop: CASRDGGGNQPQHF. The CDR3, as DNA: TGTGCCAGCAGGGACGGGGGAGGCAATCAGCCCCAGCATTTT.

This rearrangement joins TRBV20-1 to TRBJ2-3, with 13 positions matching TRBD2. This CDR3 comprises 13 residues. Germline V lookup: CDR1 DFQATT, CDR2 SNEGSKA (reference sequence). The CDR3 here is CRPGLAGEYGQYF. CDR3 DNA: TGCAGACCCGGACTAGCGGGAGAATACGGGCAGTATTTT.

This clonotype has more than one count but fewer than ten. The rearrangement joins TRBV7-9 to TRBJ1-2, with TRBD1 as a possible D gene (6 bases). With 4 bases removed from V and 6 bases from J, the gap between germline ends came to 9 bases. Germline CDR1 is SEHNR and CDR2 is FQNEAQ (reference sequence). This CDR3 is built from 12 residues. CDR3 residues: CASSSQGNGYTF. CDR3 nucleotide sequence: TGTGCCAGCAGCTCACAGGGTAATGGCTACACCTTC.

This clonotype turned up a few times. The V and J genes are TRBV6-5 and TRBJ2-2; 8 nucleotides agree with TRBD1. The CDR3 consists of 16 residues. V lost 0 bases, J lost 6 bases, and 6 bases stayed unmatched. The V gene's germline CDR1 is MNHEY and CDR2 SVGAGI. The CDR3: CASSYSRTGSAGELFF. DNA for the CDR3: TGTGCCAGCAGTTACTCGAGGACAGGGTCTGCCGGGGAGCTGTTTTTT.

This clonotype was seen at least ten times. V gene TRBV11-2 combines with J gene TRBJ2-5; maybe TRBD2 (6 bases). The germline gives CDR1 SGHAT, CDR2 FQNNGV. V dropped 5 bases and J dropped 3 bases, with 22 bases sitting between them. The CDR3 is made up of 17 amino acids. The CDR3 here is CASSPRAGDWPEETQYF. As DNA, the CDR3 is TGTGCCAGCAGCCCCCGAGCCGGGGACTGGCCGGAAGAGACCCAGTACTTC.

A few counts support this clonotype. The chain recombines TRBV27 with TRBJ1-6; D is possibly TRBD1 (6 bases). CDR1 is MNHEY and CDR2 is SMNVEV in the germline V gene (reference sequence). The CDR3 is 15 residues long. Trimming removed 8 bases from V and 5 bases from J, with 16 bases in between. CDR3 nucleotide sequence: TGTGCCAGCCAATCCGGACAGACGAATAATTCACCCCTCCACTTT. Translation gives CASQSGQTNNSPLHF.

In its sample, this clonotype was seen many times. The V gene is TRBV28, the J gene TRBJ2-7; D may be TRBD1 (5 bases). V was cut by 3 bases and J by 4 bases, with 13 bases left in between. This CDR3 region has 14 residues. The germline V gene encodes CDR1 MDHEN and CDR2 SYDVKM. CDR3 in DNA: TGTGCCAGCAGTTTGGCAGGGAACCTTTACGAGCAGTACTTC. Translating gives CASSLAGNLYEQYF.